A selection of T cell receptor beta chains follows, all from one sample in a study of blood T cell repertoires in COVID-19. Repertoires were generated with immunoSEQ multiplex PCR, while TCRdb's copy carries only in-frame clones and drops some. Of some 130,000 clones detected, around 90% appear once; the ten largest clones hold 3.5% to 5.5%. Sample: peripheral blood. The receptors stem from a man aged 55-75 years with COVID-19, enrolled during active disease. CDR3s include the opening cysteine and the closing phenylalanine or tryptophan. A D gene is named only where the DNA matches it firmly. Not every row has a clone size; where given, it reads once, few, many or a size class.

abundance: .; v_gene: TRBV7-2; d_gene: .; j_gene: TRBJ2-1; CDR3nt: TGTGCCAGCAGCTTTGGGACATACAATGAGCAGTTCTTC; CDR3aa: CASSFGTYNEQFF
abundance: .; v_gene: TRBV18; d_gene: .; j_gene: TRBJ2-3; CDR3nt: TGTGCCAGCTCAGATTCACAGGGTAGCACAGATACGCAGTATTTT; CDR3aa: CASSDSQGSTDTQYF
abundance: .; v_gene: TRBV27; d_gene: TRBD2; j_gene: TRBJ2-3; CDR3nt: TGTGCCAGCAGTTTCGCTAGCGGTAATACGCAGTATTTT; CDR3aa: CASSFASGNTQYF
abundance: .; v_gene: TRBV27; d_gene: .; j_gene: TRBJ2-1; CDR3nt: TGTGCCGCGGGTTTGGGGGGGCAGTTCTTC; CDR3aa: CAAGLGGQFF
abundance: .; v_gene: TRBV4-3; d_gene: .; j_gene: TRBJ1-4; CDR3nt: TGCGCCAGCAGCCGTTCGGCAGGGCAGAATGAAAAACTGTTTTTT; CDR3aa: CASSRSAGQNEKLFF
abundance: .; v_gene: TRBV10-3; d_gene: .; j_gene: TRBJ1-2; CDR3nt: TGTGCCATCAGTGATGGGGACTCTGGCTATGGCTACACCTTC; CDR3aa: CAISDGDSGYGYTF
abundance: .; v_gene: TRBV7-9; d_gene: .; j_gene: TRBJ1-1; CDR3nt: TGTGCCAGCAGCCCCCGTCGGGATTGGGAAGCTTTCTTT; CDR3aa: CASSPRRDWEAFF
abundance: .; v_gene: TRBV6-1; d_gene: .; j_gene: TRBJ1-1; CDR3nt: TGTGCCAGCAGTGAATCAACACCGAACACTGAAGCTTTCTTT; CDR3aa: CASSESTPNTEAFF
abundance: .; v_gene: TRBV30; d_gene: .; j_gene: TRBJ2-7; CDR3nt: TGTGCCTACACGAACTGGGAGACGAGCCAAGAGCAGTACTTC; CDR3aa: CAYTNWETSQEQYF
abundance: .; v_gene: TRBV11-1; d_gene: .; j_gene: TRBJ1-1; CDR3nt: TGTGCCAGCAGTCTGGGCCAGGGCACTGAAGCTTTCTTT; CDR3aa: CASSLGQGTEAFF
abundance: .; v_gene: TRBV2; d_gene: TRBD1; j_gene: TRBJ1-5; CDR3nt: TGTGCCAGCAGGAGACTGAAACAAGGACAGGGAATTTCGGATCAGCCCCAGCATTTT; CDR3aa: CASRRLKQGQGISDQPQHF
abundance: .; v_gene: TRBV19; d_gene: TRBD1; j_gene: TRBJ1-1; CDR3nt: TGTGCCAGTAGTATAGGGGACAGGGGAGGCACTGAAGCTTTCTTT; CDR3aa: CASSIGDRGGTEAFF
abundance: .; v_gene: TRBV7-9; d_gene: TRBD1; j_gene: TRBJ2-7; CDR3nt: TGTGCCAGCAGCTTTGGGACAGGGCACTACGAGCAGTACTTC; CDR3aa: CASSFGTGHYEQYF
abundance: .; v_gene: TRBV19; d_gene: TRBD2; j_gene: TRBJ2-1; CDR3nt: TGTGCCAGTAGTATATCTAGCGGCAACGATGAGCAGTTCTTC; CDR3aa: CASSISSGNDEQFF
abundance: .; v_gene: TRBV30; d_gene: .; j_gene: TRBJ1-2; CDR3nt: TGTGCCTGGGGAGATAGTGGCTACACCTTC; CDR3aa: CAWGDSGYTF
abundance: .; v_gene: TRBV29-1; d_gene: .; j_gene: TRBJ2-2; CDR3nt: TGCAGCGTGGGGGAACCAGGGGCGAACACCGGGGAGCTGTTTTTT; CDR3aa: CSVGEPGANTGELFF
abundance: few; v_gene: TRBV6-1; d_gene: TRBD1; j_gene: TRBJ2-1; CDR3nt: TGTGCCAGCAGTGAAGCGCCACTAGAAGGGGACAGCTCCTACAATGAGCAGTTCTTC; CDR3aa: CASSEAPLEGDSSYNEQFF
abundance: few; v_gene: TRBV10-2; d_gene: TRBD1; j_gene: TRBJ2-1; CDR3nt: TGCGCCAGCAGTGACCGGGACAGCAAGCAGTTCTTC; CDR3aa: CASSDRDSKQFF
abundance: .; v_gene: TRBV6-6; d_gene: TRBD1; j_gene: TRBJ1-5; CDR3nt: TGTGCCAGCAGCCGGACAGGGGAGGAGCAGCCCCAGCATTTT; CDR3aa: CASSRTGEEQPQHF
abundance: .; v_gene: TRBV15; d_gene: TRBD1; j_gene: TRBJ1-6; CDR3nt: TGTGCCACCAGCAGAGTTGGGACAGGTGGTTCACCCCTCCACTTT; CDR3aa: CATSRVGTGGSPLHF
abundance: .; v_gene: TRBV28; d_gene: TRBD1; j_gene: TRBJ2-7; CDR3nt: TGTGCCAGCAGTGGGGGACAGGGGGCTACCTCCTACGAGCAGTACTTC; CDR3aa: CASSGGQGATSYEQYF
abundance: once; v_gene: TRBV18; d_gene: TRBD1; j_gene: TRBJ2-7; CDR3nt: TGTGCCAGCTCAAGGACAGGGGCCTACGAGCAGTACTTC; CDR3aa: CASSRTGAYEQYF
abundance: .; v_gene: TRBV4-3; d_gene: TRBD1; j_gene: TRBJ1-5; CDR3nt: TGCGCCAGCAGCCAGAACAGGGGTAGCAATCAGCCCCAGCATTTT; CDR3aa: CASSQNRGSNQPQHF
abundance: .; v_gene: TRBV30; d_gene: .; j_gene: TRBJ1-2; CDR3nt: TGTGCCTGGGCGTTTCGGACAGCGTCAGGCTACACCTTC; CDR3aa: CAWAFRTASGYTF
abundance: .; v_gene: TRBV9; d_gene: .; j_gene: TRBJ1-3; CDR3nt: TGTGCCAGCAGCGCTTCCTACCGTAGCTCTGGAAACACCATATATTTT; CDR3aa: CASSASYRSSGNTIYF
abundance: .; v_gene: TRBV2; d_gene: .; j_gene: TRBJ2-3; CDR3nt: TGTGCCAGCAGTGAAGCCGAGGAGGATACGCAGTATTTT; CDR3aa: CASSEAEEDTQYF
abundance: once; v_gene: TRBV3-1/TRBV3-2; d_gene: TRBD2; j_gene: TRBJ2-1; CDR3nt: TGTGCCAGCAGAAGCTCTAGCGGGATAGGGGAGCAGTTCTTC; CDR3aa: CASRSSSGIGEQFF
abundance: .; v_gene: TRBV3-1/TRBV3-2; d_gene: TRBD2; j_gene: TRBJ2-7; CDR3nt: TGTGCCAGCAGACTGGGAGGGGTAGGCGAGCAGTACTTC; CDR3aa: CASRLGGVGEQYF
abundance: .; v_gene: TRBV28; d_gene: TRBD1; j_gene: TRBJ1-4; CDR3nt: TGTGCCACCCAGGGGGGAGGACTTGCAACTAATGAAAAACTGTTTTTT; CDR3aa: CATQGGGLATNEKLFF
abundance: .; v_gene: TRBV30; d_gene: .; j_gene: TRBJ1-2; CDR3nt: TGTGCCTTAGGGACACGGACCTATGGCTACACCTTC; CDR3aa: CALGTRTYGYTF
abundance: .; v_gene: TRBV7-9; d_gene: TRBD1; j_gene: TRBJ1-1; CDR3nt: TGTGCCAGCAGCTTAGGACAGGGGCAGAACACTGAAGCTTTCTTT; CDR3aa: CASSLGQGQNTEAFF
abundance: .; v_gene: TRBV29-1; d_gene: TRBD2; j_gene: TRBJ2-3; CDR3nt: TGCAGCGTTGAGGGAGGGGCCTTTAGCACAGATACGCAGTATTTT; CDR3aa: CSVEGGAFSTDTQYF
abundance: .; v_gene: TRBV2; d_gene: .; j_gene: TRBJ2-7; CDR3nt: TGTGCCAGCAGGGGGGAGGCGACCTACGAGCAGTACTTC; CDR3aa: CASRGEATYEQYF
abundance: .; v_gene: TRBV7-2; d_gene: TRBD1; j_gene: TRBJ1-2; CDR3nt: TGTGCCAGCAGCTTAGCGAGACAGGGAGATGGCTACACCTTC; CDR3aa: CASSLARQGDGYTF
abundance: .; v_gene: TRBV6-5; d_gene: .; j_gene: TRBJ1-5; CDR3nt: TGTGCCAGTGGGCTAAAGGTCGAGCCCCAGCATTTT; CDR3aa: CASGLKVEPQHF
abundance: .; v_gene: TRBV6-1; d_gene: TRBD1; j_gene: TRBJ2-7; CDR3nt: TGTGCCAGCAGTGAAAGACAGGGGGTAAGATACGAGCAGTACTTC; CDR3aa: CASSERQGVRYEQYF
abundance: .; v_gene: TRBV2; d_gene: .; j_gene: TRBJ2-2; CDR3nt: TGTGCCAGCACCCACCCGGGGGGGGAGCTGTTTTTT; CDR3aa: CASTHPGGELFF
abundance: .; v_gene: TRBV19; d_gene: .; j_gene: TRBJ2-6; CDR3nt: TGTGCCAGTAGACAATCGGGGGCCAACGTCCTGACTTTC; CDR3aa: CASRQSGANVLTF
abundance: .; v_gene: TRBV29-1; d_gene: TRBD1; j_gene: TRBJ2-3; CDR3nt: TGCAGCGTTGGAATTTGGGACAGGTTTCCCGAAGGGGGTTTTACAGATACGCAGTATTTT; CDR3aa: CSVGIWDRFPEGGFTDTQYF
abundance: .; v_gene: TRBV19; d_gene: .; j_gene: TRBJ1-6; CDR3nt: TGTGCCAGTAGTATAGACGGTTCGAATTCACCCCTCCACTTT; CDR3aa: CASSIDGSNSPLHF
abundance: .; v_gene: TRBV11-1; d_gene: TRBD1; j_gene: TRBJ2-7; CDR3nt: TGTGCCAGCAGCTTATCCGGGGGACAGGGTTTATACGAGCAGTACTTC; CDR3aa: CASSLSGGQGLYEQYF
abundance: .; v_gene: TRBV29-1; d_gene: .; j_gene: TRBJ2-1; CDR3nt: TGCAGCGTTGGTGGTAGCGTCGAATCCTACAATGAGCAGTTCTTC; CDR3aa: CSVGGSVESYNEQFF
abundance: .; v_gene: TRBV5-1; d_gene: TRBD1; j_gene: TRBJ2-3; CDR3nt: TGCGCCAGCAGCTCGGGAAACACAGGGGGCACAGATACGCAGTATTTT; CDR3aa: CASSSGNTGGTDTQYF
abundance: .; v_gene: TRBV9; d_gene: .; j_gene: TRBJ2-3; CDR3nt: TGTGCCAGCAGCCCCCGGACAGGAGGGGTGGATACGCAGTATTTT; CDR3aa: CASSPRTGGVDTQYF
abundance: .; v_gene: TRBV27; d_gene: TRBD1; j_gene: TRBJ1-4; CDR3nt: TGTGCCAGCAGTCCCTCGGACAGGGGGCGCGAAGGAAAACTGTTTTTT; CDR3aa: CASSPSDRGREGKLFF
abundance: .; v_gene: TRBV4-2; d_gene: .; j_gene: TRBJ2-1; CDR3nt: TGTGCCAGCAGCCAAGTGAGGGCAGCCTACAATGAGCAGTTCTTC; CDR3aa: CASSQVRAAYNEQFF
abundance: .; v_gene: TRBV30; d_gene: .; j_gene: TRBJ2-5; CDR3nt: TGTGCCTGGAACAGGGAAGAGACCCAGTACTTC; CDR3aa: CAWNREETQYF
abundance: .; v_gene: TRBV5-1; d_gene: TRBD2; j_gene: TRBJ2-7; CDR3nt: TGCGCCAGCAGCTGGACTCTAGCGGAGACTACTACGGAGCAGTACTTC; CDR3aa: CASSWTLAETTTEQYF
abundance: .; v_gene: TRBV25-1; d_gene: TRBD2; j_gene: TRBJ2-2; CDR3nt: TGTGCCAGCAGCATAGGGACTAGCGGGAGGGCCGACACCGGGGAGCTGTTTTTT; CDR3aa: CASSIGTSGRADTGELFF
abundance: .; v_gene: TRBV28; d_gene: .; j_gene: TRBJ1-4; CDR3nt: .; CDR3aa: CASSSSGQGGEKLFF
abundance: once; v_gene: TRBV2; d_gene: .; j_gene: TRBJ1-2; CDR3nt: TGTGCCAGCAGTGAAGCGTGGAGGGAGACTTTCTTCTTC; CDR3aa: CASSEAWRETFFF
abundance: .; v_gene: TRBV27; d_gene: .; j_gene: TRBJ2-2; CDR3nt: TGTGCCAGCAGTCTCATTACAGGGATAGGAATCACCGGGGAGCTGTTTTTT; CDR3aa: CASSLITGIGITGELFF
abundance: .; v_gene: TRBV11-2; d_gene: .; j_gene: TRBJ1-2; CDR3nt: TGTGCCAGCAGCTTAGGGTTCGGGACTAACTATGGCTACACCTTC; CDR3aa: CASSLGFGTNYGYTF